This T cell receptor (beta chain) was sequenced in a study of T cell repertoires in cytomegalovirus infection. For the study at large: Public TCR beta signatures marked donors with CMV infection and the matching HLA.

Via MiXCR, TCRdb re-called the reads, giving one row per CDR3 protein. The data hold 68,000 or so distinct CDR3 sequences, with 20% to 25% observed a single time. General study findings and limits: Cumulative public TCR beta family frequency identified carriers of CMV plus the relevant HLA. Within the response measured ex vivo, HLA-C-restricted CMV-specific TCR beta clonotypes were dominant.

Comment on this clonotype: Its antigen is not identified.

The CDR3 is 14 amino acids. From germline, CDR1 is SQVTM and CDR2 ANQGSEA. The V gene lost 4 bases and the J gene lost 1 base, with 14 bases spanning the gap. The clonotype was recovered from a human donor in good health (CMV status not recorded). Some clones in this sample may be carry-over from other donors' samples. This sequence joins TRBV29-1 and TRBJ2-7, with D uncertain. The material sequenced was PBMCs, sequenced either directly or after in vitro stimulation (not recorded which). CDR3 sequence (DNA): TGCAGCGTTGGAAGTACCTTGGGTTCCTACGAGCAGTACTTC. Residues: CSVGSTLGSYEQYF.